A selection of T cell receptor beta chains follows, all from one sample in a study of Tregs in tolerant kidney transplant recipients. The antigens of these receptors remain unknown. The assay was immunoSEQ multiplex PCR, and TCRdb's table has in-frame clones only and misses some. The sample comprises several thousand clones, approximately 43% of which are singletons, and roughly 5.7% rests with the top ten. What was sequenced was CD4+ T cells from blood cultured with allogeneic cells. The receptors derive from a human donor in good health. The CDR3 runs from the conserved cysteine through the conserved F or W. A D gene is named only where the DNA matches it firmly. Clone size is stated in some rows and not others, as once, few, many or a class when expanded.

TRBJ1-1 | - | medium-sized | TRBV2 | TGTGCCAGCAGCCGTCGAGTTACAGGGCCCTTGAGAACTGAAGCTTTCTTT | CASSRRVTGPLRTEAFF
TRBJ2-7 | - | - | TRBV11-3 | TGTGCCAGCAGCCCCGGCCTAAGCTCGGACGAGCAGTACTTC | CASSPGLSSDEQYF
TRBJ1-4 | - | medium-sized | TRBV2 | TGTGCCAGCCGCCCGGTAGCTAATGAAAAACTGTTTTTT | CASRPVANEKLFF
TRBJ1-2 | - | medium-sized | TRBV28 | TGTGCCAGCAGGGTCTCACCAAATGGCTACACCTTC | CASRVSPNGYTF
TRBJ1-5 | - | - | TRBV7-2 | TGTGCCAGCAGCTTTGGCCGGGGGATGCCCCAGCATTTT | CASSFGRGMPQHF
TRBJ2-7 | - | - | TRBV6-4 | TGTGCCAGCAGTTTTTCCCCGGACATGTCCTACGAGCAGTACTTC | CASSFSPDMSYEQYF
TRBJ2-7 | - | few | TRBV6-5 | TGTGCCAGCAGTAAAAAGGGCTCCGAGCAGTACTTC | CASSKKGSEQYF
TRBJ1-2 | - | - | TRBV5-8 | TGTGCCAGCAGCTTACCACAGAACTATGGCTACACCTTC | CASSLPQNYGYTF
TRBJ1-1 | - | few | TRBV6-6 | TGTGCCAGCCGGGGCCGAACATCGGCGAACACTGAAGCTTTCTTT | CASRGRTSANTEAFF
TRBJ1-2 | - | few | TRBV9 | TGTGCCAGCAGCGTAGCTACTTCGGGCTATGGCTACACCTTC | CASSVATSGYGYTF
TRBJ1-2 | - | - | TRBV7-2 | TGTGCCAGCAGCTTCTGGGGGGGGAGGTCCCTTTTTTATGGCTACACCTTC | CASSFWGGRSLFYGYTF
TRBJ1-1 | - | - | TRBV20-1 | TGCAGTGCTAGCAGGCAGAGGGGAGCTTTCTTT | CSASRQRGAFF
TRBJ1-5 | - | medium-sized | TRBV4-1 | TGCGCCAGCAGCCAAGATCCAGGGCGCGATCAGCCCCAGCATTTT | CASSQDPGRDQPQHF
TRBJ1-3 | - | - | TRBV6-1 | TGTGCCAGCAGCCTCCTGGGAAACACCATATATTTT | CASSLLGNTIYF
TRBJ2-7 | - | - | TRBV6-5 | TGTGCCAGCAGGAGGTTCGGGTCTTCCTACGAGCAGTACTTC | CASRRFGSSYEQYF
TRBJ2-5 | - | - | TRBV5-6 | TGTGCCAGTAAGCAGGACACCGCGTACCAAGAGACCCAGTACTTC | CASKQDTAYQETQYF
TRBJ2-3 | - | medium-sized | TRBV7-2 | TGTGCCAGCAGCCAGGGGGGTAGCCGCCGGGTACATACGCAGTATTTT | CASSQGGSRRVHTQYF
TRBJ1-5 | - | - | TRBV4-1 | TGCGCCAGCAGCCGACAGACTACCCTCGATCAGCCCCAGCATTTT | CASSRQTTLDQPQHF
TRBJ2-1 | TRBD2 | once | TRBV11-2 | TGTGCCAGCAGCCACGGGACTAGCGGGGGATTTTCCTACAATGAGCAGTTCTTC | CASSHGTSGGFSYNEQFF
TRBJ2-2 | - | - | TRBV4-3 | TGCGCCAGCAGCCTACAGCGGAACACCGGGGAGCTGTTTTTT | CASSLQRNTGELFF
TRBJ2-5 | - | few | TRBV25-1 | TGTGCCAGCAGTGAATTGAGGAGGGTCGAGACCCAGTACTTC | CASSELRRVETQYF
TRBJ1-1 | - | - | TRBV5-8 | TGTGCCAGCAACGCGGACACTGAAGCTTTCTTT | CASNADTEAFF
TRBJ1-3 | - | - | TRBV6-5 | TGTGCCAGCAGTTACTCAGGCTTGTACTCTGGAAACACCATATATTTT | CASSYSGLYSGNTIYF
TRBJ2-2 | TRBD2 | medium-sized | TRBV29-1 | TGCAGCGTCGCTAGCGGGAGCGGCACCGGGGAGCTGTTTTTT | CSVASGSGTGELFF
TRBJ2-7 | - | - | TRBV7-3 | TGTGCCAGCAGCCAGGTTAGGCAGCCCGAGCAGTACTTC | CASSQVRQPEQYF
TRBJ1-2 | - | medium-sized | TRBV5-6 | TGTGCCAGCAGCTTGAGGTCGTACCGGCAGGCCGATTTTAAGACCTTC | CASSLRSYRQADFKTF
TRBJ1-5 | TRBD1 | many | TRBV9 | TGTGCCAGCTCCTATACAGGGGGCCTCGGTCAGCCCCAGCATTTT | CASSYTGGLGQPQHF
TRBJ1-3 | - | few | TRBV6-5 | TGTGCCAGCAGCCACTTGACCTTCTCTGGAAACACCATATATTTT | CASSHLTFSGNTIYF
TRBJ1-2 | TRBD1 | few | TRBV18 | TGTGCCAGCTCACTCCCGACCGGGACAGGGGCTGGCTACACCTTC | CASSLPTGTGAGYTF
TRBJ1-4 | - | few | TRBV18 | TGTGCCAGCTCACCTTCCGGGGCCGAAAAACTGTTTTTT | CASSPSGAEKLFF
TRBJ2-7 | - | few | TRBV4-3 | TGCGCCAGCATCTCCGGGCAGACCTACGAGCAGTACTTC | CASISGQTYEQYF
TRBJ2-5 | TRBD1 | medium-sized | TRBV18 | TGTGCCAGCTCACCACGTAACCCGACAGGGGGTGGAGAGACCCAGTACTTC | CASSPRNPTGGGETQYF
TRBJ1-2 | - | - | TRBV19 | TGTGCCACACCGCTCCCAGGGGCGAACTATGGCTACACCTTC | CATPLPGANYGYTF
TRBJ2-7 | TRBD1 | - | TRBV6-6 | TGTGCCAGCAGTACAACGACAGGGGACGAGCAGTACTTC | CASSTTTGDEQYF
TRBJ2-7 | TRBD2 | - | TRBV10-3 | TGTGCCATCAGTGTAACCGGGACTAGCGGACTCTCCTACGAGCAGTACTTC | CAISVTGTSGLSYEQYF
TRBJ2-7 | TRBD1 | - | TRBV27 | TGTGCCAGCAGCCTCCCTTACCCCGGGACAGGGGCTCGGAAGGAGCAGTACTTC | CASSLPYPGTGARKEQYF
TRBJ2-7 | - | large | TRBV28 | TGTGCCAGCGGGGGTCGCTACGAGCAGTACTTC | CASGGRYEQYF
TRBJ2-5 | TRBD2 | - | TRBV5-1 | TGCGCCAGCAGCTTCCAACTAGCGTTCCAAGAGACCCAGTACTTC | CASSFQLAFQETQYF
TRBJ1-1 | - | - | TRBV7-2 | TGTGCCAGCAGCTTAGATGGCGCCTGGGGGAGAGCTTTCTTT | CASSLDGAWGRAFF
TRBJ1-4 | - | few | TRBV5-6 | TGTGCCAGCAGCTTAGGGACTTTCAGGGGAAAACTGTTTTTT | CASSLGTFRGKLFF
TRBJ1-2 | - | medium-sized | TRBV14 | TGTGCCAGCAGCCAAGGGAGGCTAAACTATGGCTACACCTTC | CASSQGRLNYGYTF
TRBJ1-1 | TRBD1 | once | TRBV10-1 | TGCGCCAGCTCGGCAGGGGGCGTACGATGGACTGAAGCTTTCTTT | CASSAGGVRWTEAFF
TRBJ2-7 | - | - | TRBV29-1 | TGCAGCGTTGTTAGGGATAGCTCCTACGAGCAGTACTTC | CSVVRDSSYEQYF
TRBJ2-2 | - | - | TRBV28 | TGTGCCAGCAGTCGCGGGGGCGCGAACACCGGGGAGCTGTTTTTT | CASSRGGANTGELFF
TRBJ1-2 | - | few | TRBV6-5 | TGTGCCAGCAGACAACGGGCGGGTTTCTATGGCTACACCTTC | CASRQRAGFYGYTF
TRBJ2-7 | - | medium-sized | TRBV7-3 | TGTGCCAGCAGCTCACAGGCCCCCGGCGAGCAGTACTTC | CASSSQAPGEQYF
TRBJ2-7 | - | - | TRBV6-6 | TGTGCCAGCAGTTCCCGCCCTTTCGGGTCTTACGAGCAGTACTTC | CASSSRPFGSYEQYF
TRBJ2-1 | - | medium-sized | TRBV20-1 | TGCAGTGGAATAGACAATGAGCAGTTCTTC | CSGIDNEQFF
TRBJ2-1 | TRBD2 | - | TRBV7-9 | TGTGCCAGCAGCTTAATGGGACTAGCGGGAAGAAATGAGCAGTTCTTC | CASSLMGLAGRNEQFF
TRBJ2-3 | TRBD2 | - | TRBV5-4 | TGTGCCAGCAGCCTTTTTAGGACTAGCGGGGAAACAGATACGCAGTATTTT | CASSLFRTSGETDTQYF
TRBJ2-7 | - | - | TRBV6-5 | TGTGCCAGCAGTTACTCAGGGACCTCCTACGAGCAGTACTTC | CASSYSGTSYEQYF
TRBJ2-1 | TRBD1 | - | TRBV7-2 | TGTGCCAGCAGTCGCGACAGGGCCCACAATGAGCAGTTCTTC | CASSRDRAHNEQFF
TRBJ1-5 | - | - | TRBV6-1 | TGTGCCAGCAGGCAGGCAGGGGACTATCAGCCCCAGCATTTT | CASRQAGDYQPQHF